The subject of this entry is one T cell receptor (beta chain). These data are taken from a study of blood T cell repertoires in COVID-19. Across the study: From T cells, B-cell-depleted T cells, or PBMCs came the material, which was cDNA or gDNA.

This CDR3 has 12 amino acids. The V and J ends lost 5 bases and 7 bases respectively, with 11 bases between them. The V gene's germline CDR1 is MDHEN and CDR2 SYDVKM. The repertoire was sequenced with immunoSEQ multiplex PCR; TCRdb's copy has only in-frame clones and lacks some. The table records more than 200,000 clones, roughly 80% of them present only once. The chain carries TRBV28 and TRBJ1-2, with D perhaps TRBD1 (6 bases). The TCR was taken from a woman aged 80 or over with COVID-19, enrolled during active disease. The sample consisted of peripheral blood. The CDR3 DNA sequence: TGTGCCAGCAGTGTTCAGGGGCCTGGCTACACCTTC. It specifies CASSVQGPGYTF.